This TCR beta chain appears in the sequencing data of a study of blood T cell repertoires in COVID-19. Study as a whole: Some COVID-19 samples were acute and others convalescent; all came from the United States, Italy and Spain. T cells, B-cell-depleted T cells, or PBMCs provided the cDNA or gDNA that served as material.

CDR1 is MDHEN, CDR2 SYDVKM, per germline. V lost 5 bases to trimming and J lost 6 bases; unmatched junction nucleotides: 3. This CDR3 region has 14 residues. Original processing methods: From reference gene primer amplification, estimates of nucleated cell counts were derived. Method: immunoSEQ multiplex PCR; TCRdb's copy keeps in-frame clones and lacks some. Clone size and the V and J calls come from that table; the DNA yielded D and trimming. The sample shows roughly 15,000 clones, roughly 80% of them seen only once. The source of this sequence is a human donor in a cohort sampled during active COVID-19. The V and J genes are TRBV28 and TRBJ2-1; 11 nucleotides line up with TRBD1. Source material: peripheral blood. CDR3 sequence: CASSPGTGGNEQFF. Here the CDR3 DNA reads TGTGCCAGCAGTCCTGGGACAGGGGGCAATGAGCAGTTCTTC.